Given below is one T cell receptor beta chain in context. Its specificity is not known. The data were taken from a study of T-cell reconstitution after alpha-beta-depleted transplantation in children. General study results and limits: After transplant, at about two months, alpha-beta T cells were reportedly derived from several hundred expanded graft clones. Surviving recipient T cells and intrathymic progenitors accounted for some patients' high TCRbeta diversity at day 60. Hyperexpanded clones declined; after one year, newly produced T cells mostly supplied diversity.

For TCRbeta, the library was prepared with unique molecular identifiers. TCRdb called the PCR reads again in MiXCR, with one record for every CDR3 protein. Here the sample spans approximately 650,000 distinct CDR3 sequences, roughly 14% being singletons. Germline CDR1 GTSNPN, CDR2 SVGIG (reference sequence). CDR3 size: 13 residues. V was clipped by 3 bases and J by 5 bases, with 13 bases between them. The input for sequencing was PBMCs, taken before TCRalphabeta/CD19-depleted stem cell transplant. The clonotype was recovered from a girl aged 2 to 10 with congenital amegakaryocytic thrombocytopenia, due to receive a stem cell transplant. The rearrangement uses TRBV30 and TRBJ2-5; D uncertain. CDR3 residues: CAWSLLRRETQYF. DNA for the CDR3: TGTGCCTGGAGCCTCCTAAGGCGGGAGACCCAGTACTTC.